Given below is one TCR beta chain in context. The antigen is undetermined. A single record per CDR3 protein comes from TCRdb applying MiXCR to the 5' RACE reads. The sample has over 100,000 distinct CDR3 sequences; around 7% are singletons. The sample comes from a study of CD8 T cells in ankylosing spondylitis. The CDR3 loop spans 12 amino acids. Germline V gene sequence: CDR1 SGHKS, CDR2 YYEKEE (reference sequence). V lost 3 bases and J lost 14, with 16 bases in between. Regarding the study as a whole: In ankylosing spondylitis blood, a motif of roughly eight highly homologous TCR beta variants appeared characteristic. Relatively rare in peripheral blood, disease-linked clones were also CD8+.

The TCR was taken from a male donor with ankylosing spondylitis or in good health (not recorded which). Sample: blood, either unsorted or a sorted T cell fraction (not recorded which). The rearrangement uses TRBV5-5 and TRBJ2-3; D gene unclear. CDR3 region: CASSYRPGYRYF. CDR3 sequence (DNA): TGTGCCAGCAGCTACCGGCCGGGTTACCGGTATTTT. Full variable domain (rest looked up from reference TRBV5-5 and TRBJ2-3): DAGVTQSPTHLIKTRGQQVTLRCSPISGHKSVSWYQQVLGQGPQFIFQYYEKEERGRGNFPDRFSARQFPNYSSELNVNALLLGDSALYLCASSYRPGYRYFGPGTRLTVL.